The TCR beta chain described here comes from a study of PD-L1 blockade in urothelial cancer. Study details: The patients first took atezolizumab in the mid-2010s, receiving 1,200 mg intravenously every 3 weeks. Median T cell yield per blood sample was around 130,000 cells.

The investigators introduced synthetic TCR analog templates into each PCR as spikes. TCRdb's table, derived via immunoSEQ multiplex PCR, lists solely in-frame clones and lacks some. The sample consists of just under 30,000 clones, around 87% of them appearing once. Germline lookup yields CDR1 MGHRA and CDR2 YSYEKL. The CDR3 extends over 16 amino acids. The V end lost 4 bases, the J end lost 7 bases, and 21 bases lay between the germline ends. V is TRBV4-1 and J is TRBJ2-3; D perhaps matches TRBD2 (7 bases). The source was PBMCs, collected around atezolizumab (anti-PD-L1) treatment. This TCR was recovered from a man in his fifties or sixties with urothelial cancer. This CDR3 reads CASSLPGRGRGNTQYF. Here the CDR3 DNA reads TGCGCCAGCAGCCTCCCAGGTCGGGGGAGGGGGAATACGCAGTATTTT.